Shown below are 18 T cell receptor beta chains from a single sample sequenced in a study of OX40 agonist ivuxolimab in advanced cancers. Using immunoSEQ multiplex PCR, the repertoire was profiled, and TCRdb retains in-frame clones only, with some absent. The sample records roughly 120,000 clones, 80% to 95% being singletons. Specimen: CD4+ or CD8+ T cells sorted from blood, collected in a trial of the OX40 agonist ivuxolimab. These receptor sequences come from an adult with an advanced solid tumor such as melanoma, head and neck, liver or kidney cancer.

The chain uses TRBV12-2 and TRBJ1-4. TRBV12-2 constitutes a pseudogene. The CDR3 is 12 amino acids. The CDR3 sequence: CASRYRREKLFF. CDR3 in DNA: TGTGCAAGTCGCTACCGAAGGGAAAAACTGTTTTTT.

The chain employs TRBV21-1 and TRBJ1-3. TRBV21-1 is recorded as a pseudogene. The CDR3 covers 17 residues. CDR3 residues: CASSLHGVLHSGNTIYF. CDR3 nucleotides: TGTGCCAGCAGCCTCCACGGGGTCCTTCACTCTGGAAACACCATATATTTT.

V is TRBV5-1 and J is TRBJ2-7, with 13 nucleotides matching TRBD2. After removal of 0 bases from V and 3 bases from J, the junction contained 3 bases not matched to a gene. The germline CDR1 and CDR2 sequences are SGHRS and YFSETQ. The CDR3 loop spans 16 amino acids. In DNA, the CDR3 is TGCGCCAGCAGCTTGGCCGGGACTAGCGGGATCTACGAGCAGTACTTC. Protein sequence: CASSLAGTSGIYEQYF. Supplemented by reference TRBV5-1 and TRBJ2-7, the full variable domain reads KAGVTQTPRYLIKTRGQQVTLSCSPISGHRSVSWYQQTPGQGLQFLFEYFSETQRNKGNFPGRFSGRQFSNSRSEMNVSTLELGDSALYLCASSLAGTSGIYEQYFGPGTRLTVT.

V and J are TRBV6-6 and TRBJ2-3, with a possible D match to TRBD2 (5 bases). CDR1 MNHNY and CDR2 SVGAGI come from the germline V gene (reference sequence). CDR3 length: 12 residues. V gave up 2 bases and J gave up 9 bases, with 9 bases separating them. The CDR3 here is CASSYEPSTQYF. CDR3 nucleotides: TGTGCCAGCAGTTACGAGCCTAGCACGCAGTATTTT.

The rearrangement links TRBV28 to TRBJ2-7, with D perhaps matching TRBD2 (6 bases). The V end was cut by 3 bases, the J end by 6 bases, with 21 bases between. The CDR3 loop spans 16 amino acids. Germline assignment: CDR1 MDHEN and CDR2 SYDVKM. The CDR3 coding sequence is TGTGCCAGCAGTTTCGCCGAGACCGGGACTTTTTCCGAGCAGTACTTC. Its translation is CASSFAETGTFSEQYF.

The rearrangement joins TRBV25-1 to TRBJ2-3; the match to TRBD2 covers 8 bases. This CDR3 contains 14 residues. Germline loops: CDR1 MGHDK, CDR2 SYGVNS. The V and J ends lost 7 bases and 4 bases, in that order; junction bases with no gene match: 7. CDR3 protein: CASTLAGSADTQYF. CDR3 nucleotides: TGTGCCAGCACCTTAGCGGGATCGGCAGATACGCAGTATTTT.

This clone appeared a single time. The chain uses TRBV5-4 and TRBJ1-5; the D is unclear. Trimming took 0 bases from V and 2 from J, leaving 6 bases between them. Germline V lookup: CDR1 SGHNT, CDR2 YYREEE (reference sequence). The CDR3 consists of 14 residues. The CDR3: CASSLGGGNQPQHF. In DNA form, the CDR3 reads TGTGCCAGCAGCTTGGGCGGGGGCAATCAGCCCCAGCATTTT.

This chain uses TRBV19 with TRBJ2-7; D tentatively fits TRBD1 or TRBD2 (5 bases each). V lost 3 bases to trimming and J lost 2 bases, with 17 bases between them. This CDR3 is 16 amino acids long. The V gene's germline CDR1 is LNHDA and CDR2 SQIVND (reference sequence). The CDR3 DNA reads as TGTGCCAGTAGTATTAGGACCGGGACGGCCGCCTACGAGCAGTACTTC. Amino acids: CASSIRTGTAAYEQYF.

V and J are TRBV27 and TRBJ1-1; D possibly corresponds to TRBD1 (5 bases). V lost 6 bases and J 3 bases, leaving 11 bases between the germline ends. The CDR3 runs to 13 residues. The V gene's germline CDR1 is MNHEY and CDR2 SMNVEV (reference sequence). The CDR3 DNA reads TGTGCCAGCAGGGAGGGGAGGGACACTGAAGCTTTCTTT. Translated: CASREGRDTEAFF.

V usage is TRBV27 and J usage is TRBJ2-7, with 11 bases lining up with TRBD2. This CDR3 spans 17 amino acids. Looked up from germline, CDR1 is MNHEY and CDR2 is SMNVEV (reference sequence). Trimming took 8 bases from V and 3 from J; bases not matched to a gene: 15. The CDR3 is CASSLMSLAGGHYEQYF. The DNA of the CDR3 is TGTGCCAGCTCTCTCATGTCCCTAGCGGGAGGACACTACGAGCAGTACTTC.

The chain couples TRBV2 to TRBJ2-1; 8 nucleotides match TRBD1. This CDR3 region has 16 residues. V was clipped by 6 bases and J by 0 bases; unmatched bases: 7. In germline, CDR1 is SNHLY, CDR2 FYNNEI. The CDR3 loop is CASSARGRVSYNEQFF. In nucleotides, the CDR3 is TGTGCCAGCAGCGCCAGGGGGCGGGTCTCCTACAATGAGCAGTTCTTC.

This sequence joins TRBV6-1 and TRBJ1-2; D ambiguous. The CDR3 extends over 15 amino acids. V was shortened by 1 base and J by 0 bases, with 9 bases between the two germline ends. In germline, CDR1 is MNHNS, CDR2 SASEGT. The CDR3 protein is CASSEGAASNYGYTF. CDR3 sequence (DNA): TGTGCCAGCAGTGAAGGGGCTGCTTCTAACTATGGCTACACCTTC.

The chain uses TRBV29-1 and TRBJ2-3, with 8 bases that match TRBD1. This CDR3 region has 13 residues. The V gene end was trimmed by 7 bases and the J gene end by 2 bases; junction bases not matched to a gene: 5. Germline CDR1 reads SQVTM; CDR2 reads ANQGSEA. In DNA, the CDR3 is TGCAGCGGACAGGGGATTCTCACAGATACGCAGTATTTT. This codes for CSGQGILTDTQYF.

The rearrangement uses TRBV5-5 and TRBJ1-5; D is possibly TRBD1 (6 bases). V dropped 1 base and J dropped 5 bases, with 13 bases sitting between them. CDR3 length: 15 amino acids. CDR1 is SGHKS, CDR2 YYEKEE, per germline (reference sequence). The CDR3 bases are TGTGCCAGCAGCTTGATCGCAGGGGAGGATCAGCCCCAGCATTTT. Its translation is CASSLIAGEDQPQHF.

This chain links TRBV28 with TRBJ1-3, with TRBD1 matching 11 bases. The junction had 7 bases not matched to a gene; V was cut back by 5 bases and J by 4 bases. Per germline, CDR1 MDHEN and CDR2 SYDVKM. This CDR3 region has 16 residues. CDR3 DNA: TGTGCCAGCAGTGAAACGGGACAGGGGGACGGAAACACCATATATTTT. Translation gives CASSETGQGDGNTIYF.

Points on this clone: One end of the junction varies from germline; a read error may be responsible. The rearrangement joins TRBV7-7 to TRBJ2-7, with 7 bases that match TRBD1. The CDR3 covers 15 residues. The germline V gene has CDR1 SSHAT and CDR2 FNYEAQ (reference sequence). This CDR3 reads CASSYRQGKAYEQYF. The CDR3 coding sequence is TGTGCTAGCAGCTATAGACAGGGCAAGGCCTACGAGCAGTACTTC. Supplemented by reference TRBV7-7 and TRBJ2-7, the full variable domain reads GAGVSQSPRYKVTKRGQDVTLRCDPISSHATLYWYQQALGQGPEFLTYFNYEAQPDKSGLPSDRFSAERPEGSISTLTIQRTEQRDSAMYRCASSYRQGKAYEQYFGPGTRLTVT.

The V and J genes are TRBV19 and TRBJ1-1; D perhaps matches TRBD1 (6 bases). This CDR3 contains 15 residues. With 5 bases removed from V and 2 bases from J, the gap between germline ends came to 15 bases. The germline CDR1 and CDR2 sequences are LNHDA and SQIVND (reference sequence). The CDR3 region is CASSLRPGDNTEAFF. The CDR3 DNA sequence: TGTGCCAGTAGTCTCCGCCCAGGGGACAACACTGAAGCTTTCTTT.

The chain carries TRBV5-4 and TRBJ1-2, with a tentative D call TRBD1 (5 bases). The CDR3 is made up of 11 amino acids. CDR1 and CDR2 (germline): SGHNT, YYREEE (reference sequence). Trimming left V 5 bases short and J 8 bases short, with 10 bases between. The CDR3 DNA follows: TGTGCCAGCAGTGGGACGGGGGGCTACACCTTC. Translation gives CASSGTGGYTF.